This note documents a single T cell receptor beta chain sequence. Assay used: immunoSEQ multiplex PCR; TCRdb lists only in-frame clones, some missing. The table has 30,000 to 40,000 clones, more than 70% seen once. The source of the sample is a study of blood T cell repertoires in COVID-19. Trimming cost V 7 bases and J 7 bases; bases outside gene matches: 14. Germline V lookup: CDR1 SNHLY, CDR2 FYNNEI. The CDR3 consists of 15 residues. This chain joins TRBV2 and TRBJ2-5, with 8 bases identical to TRBD1. The clonotype originates from a man aged 55 to 70 with active or convalescent COVID-19. Material: peripheral blood. The DNA of the CDR3 is TGTGCCAGCATGGAGGGACAGGTACCGGGGATGACCCAGTACTTC. It encodes CASMEGQVPGMTQYF.